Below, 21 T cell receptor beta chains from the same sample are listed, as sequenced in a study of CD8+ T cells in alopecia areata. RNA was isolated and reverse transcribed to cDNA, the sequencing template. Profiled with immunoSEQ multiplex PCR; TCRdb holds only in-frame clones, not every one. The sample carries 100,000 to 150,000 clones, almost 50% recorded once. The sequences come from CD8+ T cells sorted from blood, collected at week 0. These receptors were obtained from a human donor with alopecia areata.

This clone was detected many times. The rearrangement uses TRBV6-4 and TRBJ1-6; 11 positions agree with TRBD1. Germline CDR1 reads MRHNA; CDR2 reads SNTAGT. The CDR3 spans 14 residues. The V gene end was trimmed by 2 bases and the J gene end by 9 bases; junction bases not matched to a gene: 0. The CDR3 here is CASSDGTGGSPLHF. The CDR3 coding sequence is TGTGCCAGCAGTGACGGGACAGGGGGTTCACCCCTCCACTTT.

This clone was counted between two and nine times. CDR3 coding DNA: TGTGCCAGCAGCCCCTCCGAGGGGGCCACTGAAGCTTTCTTT. Protein product: CASSPSEGATEAFF. The chain employs TRBV7-9 and TRBJ1-1, with 7 bases identical to TRBD1. The CDR3 covers 14 residues. CDR1 and CDR2 (germline): SEHNR, FQNEAQ (reference sequence). The ends lost 5 bases at V and 4 bases at J; junction bases unmatched: 7.

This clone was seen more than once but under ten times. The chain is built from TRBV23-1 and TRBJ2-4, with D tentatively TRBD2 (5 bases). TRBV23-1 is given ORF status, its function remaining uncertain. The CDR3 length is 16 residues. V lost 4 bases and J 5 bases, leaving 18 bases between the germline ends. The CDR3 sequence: CASSRALGIFENIQYF. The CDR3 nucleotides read TGCGCCAGCAGTCGTGCCCTCGGGATATTCGAAAACATTCAGTACTTC.

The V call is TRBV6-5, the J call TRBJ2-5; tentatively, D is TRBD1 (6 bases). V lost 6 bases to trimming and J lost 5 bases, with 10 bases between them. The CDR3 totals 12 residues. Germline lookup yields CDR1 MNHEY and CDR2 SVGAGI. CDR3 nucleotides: TGTGCCAGCAGCTCAACAGGGGAGACCCAGTACTTC. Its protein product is CASSSTGETQYF.

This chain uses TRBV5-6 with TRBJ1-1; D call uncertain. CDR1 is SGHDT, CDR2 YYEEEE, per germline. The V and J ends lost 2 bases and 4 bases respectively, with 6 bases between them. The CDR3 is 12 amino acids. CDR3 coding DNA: TGTGCCAGCAGCTTTCCGGGCACTGAAGCTTTCTTT. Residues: CASSFPGTEAFF.

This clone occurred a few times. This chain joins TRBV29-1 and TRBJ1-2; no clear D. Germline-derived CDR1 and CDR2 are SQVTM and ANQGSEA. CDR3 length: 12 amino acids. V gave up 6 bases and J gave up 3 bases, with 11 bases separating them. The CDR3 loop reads CSVQDGYYGYTF. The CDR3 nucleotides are TGCAGCGTCCAGGACGGATACTATGGCTACACCTTC.

Written as DNA, the CDR3 is TGTGCCAGCAGCTTCTCACAGGGGGCAACTGAAGCTTTCTTT. It yields the protein CASSFSQGATEAFF. The V call is TRBV7-8, the J call TRBJ1-1, with 9 bases fitting TRBD1. Trimming took 3 bases from V and 5 from J; bases not matched to a gene: 4. The CDR3 consists of 14 residues. CDR1 is SGHVS and CDR2 is FQNEAQ in the germline V gene. Full variable domain (rest looked up from reference TRBV7-8 and TRBJ1-1): GAGVSQSPRYKVAKRGQDVALRCDPISGHVSLFWYQQALGQGPEFLTYFQNEAQLDKSGLPSDRFFAERPEGSVSTLKIQRTQQEDSAVYLCASSFSQGATEAFFGQGTRLTVV.

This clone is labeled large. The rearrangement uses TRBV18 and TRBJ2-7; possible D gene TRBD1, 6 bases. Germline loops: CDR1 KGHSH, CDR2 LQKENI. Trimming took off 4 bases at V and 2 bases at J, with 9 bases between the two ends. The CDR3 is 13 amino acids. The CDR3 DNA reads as TGTGCCAGCTCACTGCGGACAGCCTACGAGCAGTACTTC. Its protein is CASSLRTAYEQYF.

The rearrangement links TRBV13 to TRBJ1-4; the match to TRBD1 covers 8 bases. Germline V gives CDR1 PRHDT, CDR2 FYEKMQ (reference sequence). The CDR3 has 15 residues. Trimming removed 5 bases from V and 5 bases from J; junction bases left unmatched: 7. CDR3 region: CASSKFRDRNEKLFF. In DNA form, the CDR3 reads TGTGCCAGCAGCAAATTCCGGGACAGGAATGAAAAACTGTTTTTT. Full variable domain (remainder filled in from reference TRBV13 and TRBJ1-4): AAGVIQSPRHLIKEKRETATLKCYPIPRHDTVYWYQQGPGQDPQFLISFYEKMQSDKGSIPDRFSAQQFSDYHSELNMSSLELGDSALYFCASSKFRDRNEKLFFGSGTQLSVL.

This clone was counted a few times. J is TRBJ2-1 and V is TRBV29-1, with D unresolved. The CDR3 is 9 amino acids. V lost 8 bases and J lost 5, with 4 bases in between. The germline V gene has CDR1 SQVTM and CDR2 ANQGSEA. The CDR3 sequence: CSSDNEQFF. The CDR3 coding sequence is TGCAGCAGCGACAATGAGCAGTTCTTC.

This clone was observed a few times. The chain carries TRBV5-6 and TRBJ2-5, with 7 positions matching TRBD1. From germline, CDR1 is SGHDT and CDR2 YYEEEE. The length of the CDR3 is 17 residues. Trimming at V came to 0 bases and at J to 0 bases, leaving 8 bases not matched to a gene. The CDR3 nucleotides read TGTGCCAGCAGCTTGGTCTCCGGGACAGTGTACCAAGAGACCCAGTACTTC. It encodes CASSLVSGTVYQETQYF. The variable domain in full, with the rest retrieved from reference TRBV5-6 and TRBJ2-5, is DAGVTQSPTHLIKTRGQQVTLRCSPKSGHDTVSWYQQALGQGPQFIFQYYEEEERQRGNFPDRFSGHQFPNYSSELNVNALLLGDSALYLCASSLVSGTVYQETQYFGPGTRLLVL.

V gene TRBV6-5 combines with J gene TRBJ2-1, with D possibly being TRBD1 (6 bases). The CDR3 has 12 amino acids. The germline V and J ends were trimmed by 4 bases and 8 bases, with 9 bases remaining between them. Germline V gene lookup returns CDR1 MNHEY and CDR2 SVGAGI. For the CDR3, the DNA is TGTGCCAGCAGTTCTACAGGGCATGAGCAGTTCTTC. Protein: CASSSTGHEQFF.

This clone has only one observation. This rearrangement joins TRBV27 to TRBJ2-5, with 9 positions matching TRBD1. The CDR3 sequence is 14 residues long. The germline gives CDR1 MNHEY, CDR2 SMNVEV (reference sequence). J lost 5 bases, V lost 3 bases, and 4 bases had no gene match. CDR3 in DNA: TGTGCCAGCAGTTTCACAGGGGGCCATGAGACCCAGTACTTC. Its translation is CASSFTGGHETQYF.

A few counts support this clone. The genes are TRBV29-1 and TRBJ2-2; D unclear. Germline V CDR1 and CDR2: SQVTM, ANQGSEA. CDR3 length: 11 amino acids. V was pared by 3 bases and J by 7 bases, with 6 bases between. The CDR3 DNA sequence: TGCAGCGTTGATAGAGACGGGGAGCTGTTTTTT. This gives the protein CSVDRDGELFF.

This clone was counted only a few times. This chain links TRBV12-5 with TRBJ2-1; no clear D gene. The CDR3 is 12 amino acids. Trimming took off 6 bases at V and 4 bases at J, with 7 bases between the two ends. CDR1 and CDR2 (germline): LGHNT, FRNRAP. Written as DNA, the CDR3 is TGTGCTAGTGGCCCCCGGTACAATGAGCAGTTCTTC. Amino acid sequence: CASGPRYNEQFF.

The CDR3 here is CASSLIQGDQPQHF. CDR3 sequence (DNA): TGTGCCAGCAGTTTGATACAGGGTGATCAGCCCCAGCATTTT. This chain connects TRBV6-6 to TRBJ1-5, with D possibly TRBD1 on 6 matching bases. Germline lookup yields CDR1 MNHNY and CDR2 SVGAGI (reference sequence). The CDR3 extends over 14 amino acids. Between the trimmed V and J ends, which lost 4 bases and 5 bases, there was a span of 12 bases.

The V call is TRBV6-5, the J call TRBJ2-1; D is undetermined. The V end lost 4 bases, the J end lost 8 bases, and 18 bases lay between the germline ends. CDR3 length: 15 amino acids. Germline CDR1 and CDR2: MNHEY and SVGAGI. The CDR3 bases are TGTGCCAGCAGTTCTTCTTCTGAAACCCTCTATGAGCAGTTCTTC. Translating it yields CASSSSSETLYEQFF.

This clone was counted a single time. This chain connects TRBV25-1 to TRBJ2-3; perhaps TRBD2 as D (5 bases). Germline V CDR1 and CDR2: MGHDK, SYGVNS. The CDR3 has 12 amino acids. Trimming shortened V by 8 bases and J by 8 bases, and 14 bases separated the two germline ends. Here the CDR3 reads CASAAGDGTQYF. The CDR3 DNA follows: TGTGCCAGCGCTGCCGGGGATGGTACGCAGTATTTT.

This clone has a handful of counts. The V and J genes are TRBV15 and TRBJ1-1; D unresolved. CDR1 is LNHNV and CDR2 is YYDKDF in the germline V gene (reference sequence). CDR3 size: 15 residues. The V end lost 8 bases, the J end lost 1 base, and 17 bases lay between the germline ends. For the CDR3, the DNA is TGTGCCACCCGGGGTCAAGGTCTAGGGAACACTGAAGCTTTCTTT. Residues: CATRGQGLGNTEAFF. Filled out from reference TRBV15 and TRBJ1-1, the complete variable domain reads DAMVIQNPRYQVTQFGKPVTLSCSQTLNHNVMYWYQQKSSQAPKLLFHYYDKDFNNEADTPDNFQSRRPNTSFCFLDIRSPGLGDTAMYLCATRGQGLGNTEAFFGQGTRLTVV.

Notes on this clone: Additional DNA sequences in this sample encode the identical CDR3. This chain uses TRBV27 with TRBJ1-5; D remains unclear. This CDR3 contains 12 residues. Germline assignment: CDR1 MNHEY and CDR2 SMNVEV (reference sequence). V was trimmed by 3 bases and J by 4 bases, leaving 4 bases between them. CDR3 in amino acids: CASSFYNQPQHF. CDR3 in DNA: TGTGCCAGCAGTTTTTATAATCAGCCCCAGCATTTT.

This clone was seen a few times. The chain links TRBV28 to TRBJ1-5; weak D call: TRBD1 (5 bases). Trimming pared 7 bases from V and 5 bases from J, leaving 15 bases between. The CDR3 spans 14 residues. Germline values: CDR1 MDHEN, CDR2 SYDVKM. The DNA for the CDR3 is TGTGCCAGCACCTGGGGGGGTAGGGATCAGCCCCAGCATTTT. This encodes CASTWGGRDQPQHF.